The clone carrying this T cell receptor (beta chain) occurred a few times. Its antigen is not known. Time point meaning: sample taken at primary tumor resection. This entry belongs to a study of spatial heterogeneity in lung cancer. Points from the study as a whole: Expanded intratumoral alpha and beta TCR counts tracked tumor mutation counts.

Via MiXCR, TCRdb re-called the 5' RACE reads, giving one row per CDR3 protein. The sample shows 8,300 or so distinct CDR3 sequences, approximately 8% of them seen only once. Unmatched junction bases numbered 10, after V lost 5 bases and J lost 15 bases. The CDR3 is 15 residues long. The V gene's germline CDR1 is SGHAT and CDR2 FQNNGV. The TCR sequence derives from a male donor with early-stage non-small cell lung cancer. This material consisted of lung tumor tissue, taken at surgery. The chain uses TRBV11-2 and TRBJ2-1, with 16 bases fitting TRBD2. In DNA, the CDR3 is TGTGCCAGCAGCGAGGCGGGACTAGCGGGAGGGAGACTGTTCTTC. Its translation is CASSEAGLAGGRLFF. Supplemented by reference TRBV11-2 and TRBJ2-1, the full variable domain reads EAGVAQSPRYKIIEKRQSVAFWCNPISGHATLYWYQQILGQGPKLLIQFQNNGVVDDSQLPKDRFSAERLKGVDSTLKIQPAKLEDSAVYLCASSEAGLAGGRLFFGPGTRLTVL.